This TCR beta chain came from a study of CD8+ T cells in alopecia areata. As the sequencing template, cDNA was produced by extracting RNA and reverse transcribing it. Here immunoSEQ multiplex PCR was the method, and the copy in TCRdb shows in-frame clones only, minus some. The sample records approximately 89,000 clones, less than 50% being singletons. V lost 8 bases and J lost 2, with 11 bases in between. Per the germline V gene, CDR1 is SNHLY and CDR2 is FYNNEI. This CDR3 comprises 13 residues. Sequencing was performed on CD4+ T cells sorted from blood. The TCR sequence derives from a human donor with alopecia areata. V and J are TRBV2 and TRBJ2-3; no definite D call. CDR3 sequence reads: CASRNPSTDTQYF. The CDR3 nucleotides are TGTGCCAGCCGCAATCCCTCCACAGATACGCAGTATTTT.